Shown below are 28 T cell receptor beta chains from a single sample sequenced in a study of T cell responses to AZD1222 COVID-19 vaccine. Generated by immunoSEQ multiplex PCR, the TCRdb table keeps only in-frame clones and is missing some. This sample yields about 130,000 clones, of which about 90% are seen a single time; 4.5% to 6% belongs to the top ten. The sequenced sample was peripheral blood, obtained on day 0 of AZD1222 vaccination. The receptors were sampled from an adult in good health.

This clone has just a few counts. The chain recombines TRBV6-6 with TRBJ1-3; a possible D gene is TRBD1 (6 bases). The V end was cut by 4 bases, the J end by 4 bases, with 11 bases between. Germline loops: CDR1 MNHNY, CDR2 SVGAGI (reference sequence). The CDR3 runs to 14 residues. This CDR3 reads CASSSGTQGNTIYF. The CDR3, as DNA: TGTGCCAGCAGTTCCGGGACACAGGGAAACACCATATATTTT.

In regard to this clone: This specimen includes other DNA sequences encoding the same CDR3. V gene TRBV2 combines with J gene TRBJ2-3; 7 bases match TRBD1. Losses at the gene ends were 8 bases for V and 4 bases for J; bases not matched to a gene: 3. From germline, CDR1 is SNHLY and CDR2 FYNNEI. CDR3 length equals 12 residues. CDR3 protein: CASRQGADTQYF. CDR3 nucleotides: TGTGCCAGCCGACAGGGAGCAGATACGCAGTATTTT.

This rearrangement joins TRBV6-5 to TRBJ2-3; perhaps TRBD1 as D (5 bases). CDR3 length equals 15 residues. Germline lookup yields CDR1 MNHEY and CDR2 SVGAGI. V dropped 0 bases and J dropped 3 bases, with 10 bases sitting between them. The chain's CDR3 is CASSYSLRQTDTQYF. The CDR3 region has the DNA TGTGCCAGCAGTTACTCCCTTCGACAGACAGATACGCAGTATTTT.

CDR3 nucleotides: TGTGCCAGGGGGGAAGGGGGTGAAGAGGGTAATTCACCCCTCCACTTT. Amino acids: CARGEGGEEGNSPLHF. The chain carries TRBV18 and TRBJ1-6, with D perhaps TRBD1 (6 bases). There are 16 residues in the CDR3. CDR1 is KGHSH, CDR2 LQKENI, per germline. Trimming stripped 9 bases from V and 6 bases from J, with 21 bases between. Full variable domain (rest looked up from reference TRBV18 and TRBJ1-6): NAGVMQNPRHLVRRRGQEARLRCSPMKGHSHVYWYRQLPEEGLKFMVYLQKENIIDESGMPKERFSAEFPKEGPSILRIQQVVRGDSAAYFCARGEGGEEGNSPLHFGNGTRLTVT.

The chain couples TRBV27 to TRBJ2-7, with TRBD2 matching over 10 bases. CDR1 and CDR2 from the germline V gene are MNHEY and SMNVEV (reference sequence). V lost 7 bases, J lost 3 bases, and 6 bases stayed unmatched. This CDR3 has 14 residues. The CDR3 DNA follows: TGTGCCAGCACAACTAGCGGGGCACACTACGAGCAGTACTTC. Residues: CASTTSGAHYEQYF.

The genes are TRBV11-3 and TRBJ2-5; D is undetermined. The CDR3 sequence is 13 residues long. Between the trimmed V and J ends, which lost 3 bases and 0 bases, there was a span of 5 bases. Germline-derived CDR1 and CDR2 are SGHNT and YENEEA. Here the CDR3 reads CASSFAYQETQYF. The CDR3 coding sequence is TGTGCCAGCAGCTTTGCATACCAAGAGACCCAGTACTTC. Full variable domain (missing parts from reference TRBV11-3 and TRBJ2-5): EAGVVQSPRYKIIEKKQPVAFWCNPISGHNTLYWYLQNLGQGPELLIRYENEEAVDDSQLPKDRFSAERLKGVDSTLKIQPAELGDSAVYLCASSFAYQETQYFGPGTRLLVL.

The V gene is TRBV14, the J gene TRBJ2-2, with D tentatively TRBD1 (6 bases). The CDR3 contains 15 residues. V was clipped by 2 bases and J by 7 bases, with 14 bases between them. Germline CDR1 and CDR2: SGHDN and FVKESK. CDR3 in DNA: TGTGCCAGCAGCCAAACCAGGGGAATCCACGGGGAGCTGTTTTTT. It is translated as CASSQTRGIHGELFF.

The chain combines TRBV29-1 with TRBJ1-1; 10 bases align to TRBD1. Germline lookup yields CDR1 SQVTM and CDR2 ANQGSEA. The J segment lost 6 bases and the V segment lost 7 bases, leaving 8 bases of the junction unmatched. The CDR3 length is 13 residues. CDR3 nucleotides: TGCAGCGCCCGGACAGGGGGAAAACCTGAAGCTTTCTTT. Its translation is CSARTGGKPEAFF.

This sequence joins TRBV6-5 and TRBJ2-3; D not certain. Germline V gene data show CDR1 as MNHEY and CDR2 as SVGAGI. With 0 bases removed from V and 2 bases from J, the gap between germline ends came to 6 bases. The CDR3 is made up of 14 amino acids. The CDR3, as DNA: TGTGCCAGCAGTTACTCGTCCTTCACAGATACGCAGTATTTT. Translation: CASSYSSFTDTQYF.

This clone was counted a single time. This chain links TRBV30 with TRBJ1-1, with 11 bases that match TRBD1. The V and J ends lost 3 bases and 5 bases, in that order; junction bases with no gene match: 2. The CDR3 extends over 13 amino acids. The germline CDR1 and CDR2 sequences are GTSNPN and SVGIG (reference sequence). The CDR3 DNA follows: TGTGCCTGGAGGGGACAGGGGGTTACTGAAGCTTTCTTT. Residues: CAWRGQGVTEAFF.

The rearrangement links TRBV7-9 to TRBJ1-2; the D gene is possibly TRBD1 (5 bases). Trimming removed 5 bases at V and 3 bases at J, with 13 bases between. The CDR3 is made up of 14 amino acids. Germline V CDR1 and CDR2: SEHNR, FQNEAQ (reference sequence). CDR3: CASSPGAGDYGYTF. CDR3 nucleotides: TGTGCCAGCAGCCCCGGTGCGGGGGACTATGGCTACACCTTC.

This sequence joins TRBV3-1 (or the pseudogene TRBV3-2) and TRBJ2-7; no reliable D call. The ends were cut back, 1 base at V and 11 bases at J, with 15 bases in the middle. Germline V CDR1 and CDR2: LGHDT, YNNKEL (reference sequence). CDR3 size: 13 residues. CDR3 in DNA: TGTGCCAGCAGCCAAGCTAACGACTCCCCGGAGTACTTC. Its protein is CASSQANDSPEYF.

V is TRBV19 and J is TRBJ2-3; no firm D call. The CDR3 spans 11 residues. CDR1 and CDR2 (germline): LNHDA, SQIVND (reference sequence). The V end lost 3 bases, the J end lost 6 bases, and 4 bases lay between the germline ends. The CDR3 is CASSMRDTQYF. The DNA of the CDR3 is TGTGCCAGTAGTATGAGGGATACGCAGTATTTT.

The chain recombines TRBV27 with TRBJ2-7; 10 bases line up with TRBD1. Germline V lookup: CDR1 MNHEY, CDR2 SMNVEV (reference sequence). The CDR3 contains 18 residues. Trimming removed 5 bases from V and 2 bases from J; junction bases left unmatched: 15. The CDR3 protein is CASSAVLSGTGDTYEQYF. The CDR3 DNA is TGTGCCAGCAGTGCAGTTTTATCCGGGACAGGGGACACCTACGAGCAGTACTTC.

The gene calls are TRBV9 and TRBJ1-5; unclear D gene. The V gene lost 3 bases and the J gene lost 8 bases, with 12 bases spanning the gap. The CDR3 sequence is 13 residues long. CDR1 and CDR2 from the germline V gene are SGDLS and YYNGEE. The CDR3 DNA is TGTGCCAGCAGCGGTAACGTGGGAGAGCCCCAGCATTTT. Its translation is CASSGNVGEPQHF.

This chain connects TRBV27 to TRBJ1-1; 9 nucleotides line up with TRBD1. Germline V gene lookup returns CDR1 MNHEY and CDR2 SMNVEV (reference sequence). J gave up 4 bases and V 6 bases, and 6 bases lay outside the gene matches. This CDR3 spans 14 amino acids. CDR3 residues: CASSKQGASTEAFF. In DNA form, the CDR3 reads TGTGCCAGCAGCAAACAGGGGGCAAGCACTGAAGCTTTCTTT.

The V gene is TRBV5-1, the J gene TRBJ2-7, with 10 bases identical to TRBD2. This CDR3 region has 14 residues. V lost 4 bases to trimming and J lost 2 bases; unmatched junction nucleotides: 3. The germline V gene has CDR1 SGHRS and CDR2 YFSETQ. The chain's CDR3 is CASSPSGSPYEQYF. In nucleotides, the CDR3 is TGCGCCAGCAGCCCTAGCGGGAGCCCCTACGAGCAGTACTTC. The variable domain in full, completed from reference TRBV5-1 and TRBJ2-7, reads KAGVTQTPRYLIKTRGQQVTLSCSPISGHRSVSWYQQTPGQGLQFLFEYFSETQRNKGNFPGRFSGRQFSNSRSEMNVSTLELGDSALYLCASSPSGSPYEQYFGPGTRLTVT.

The chain is built from TRBV5-1 and TRBJ2-1, with a possible D match to TRBD1 (5 bases). The CDR3 extends over 14 amino acids. With 4 bases removed from V and 7 bases from J, the gap between germline ends came to 15 bases. Germline-derived CDR1 and CDR2 are SGHRS and YFSETQ. CDR3 residues: CASSLRAGLNEQFF. The CDR3 DNA is TGCGCCAGCAGCCTCCGTGCAGGGCTAAATGAGCAGTTCTTC.

The J gene is TRBJ1-6, the V gene TRBV6-5, with TRBD1 matching over 11 bases. The CDR3 runs to 16 residues. CDR1 MNHEY and CDR2 SVGAGI come from the germline V gene. The V and J ends lost 4 bases and 6 bases, in that order; junction bases with no gene match: 5. CDR3 sequence reads: CASSFTGTGGNSPLHF. As DNA, the CDR3 is TGTGCCAGCAGTTTCACCGGGACAGGGGGTAATTCACCCCTCCACTTT.

This sequence joins TRBV6-5 and TRBJ1-5, with D unresolved. Germline CDR1 reads MNHEY; CDR2 reads SVGAGI. The V gene lost 0 bases and the J gene lost 2 bases, with 8 bases spanning the gap. The CDR3 is 15 amino acids. Here the CDR3 reads CASSYSYTGNQPQHF. In DNA form, the CDR3 reads TGTGCCAGCAGTTACTCGTACACAGGCAATCAGCCCCAGCATTTT.

The chain uses TRBV19 and TRBJ2-2, with a possible D match to TRBD1 (5 bases). Germline V gene sequence: CDR1 LNHDA, CDR2 SQIVND (reference sequence). This CDR3 is built from 14 residues. V was trimmed by 5 bases and J by 3 bases, leaving 10 bases between them. CDR3 DNA sequence: TGTGCCAGTAGTGGGCAGGGTTACACCGGGGAGCTGTTTTTT. Translation gives CASSGQGYTGELFF.

The rearrangement links TRBV29-1 to TRBJ1-2; TRBD1 is a possible D gene (5 bases). Looked up from germline, CDR1 is SQVTM and CDR2 is ANQGSEA. Trimming shortened V by 4 bases and J by 3 bases, and 9 bases separated the two germline ends. This CDR3 region has 12 residues. The CDR3: CSVGFRDYGYTF. Here the CDR3 DNA reads TGCAGCGTTGGGTTCAGGGACTATGGCTACACCTTC.

The chain uses TRBV5-1 and TRBJ2-2; 9 positions match TRBD1. CDR1 and CDR2 (germline): SGHRS, YFSETQ. This CDR3 has 17 amino acids. J was trimmed by 4 bases and V by 3 bases; bases with no gene match: 10. In DNA form, the CDR3 reads TGCGCCAGCAGCTCTAAACAGGGGGCTGTCAGCACCGGGGAGCTGTTTTTT. The encoded protein is CASSSKQGAVSTGELFF. The variable domain in full, completed from reference TRBV5-1 and TRBJ2-2, reads KAGVTQTPRYLIKTRGQQVTLSCSPISGHRSVSWYQQTPGQGLQFLFEYFSETQRNKGNFPGRFSGRQFSNSRSEMNVSTLELGDSALYLCASSSKQGAVSTGELFFGEGSRLTVL.

For the CDR3, the DNA is TGTGCCAGCGGACGGGACTCTGGGGCCAACGTCCTGACTTTC. It encodes CASGRDSGANVLTF. The V call is TRBV6-4, the J call TRBJ2-6, with D possibly being TRBD2 (5 bases). Germline values: CDR1 MRHNA, CDR2 SNTAGT. The length of the CDR3 is 14 residues. V shed 8 bases and J shed 0 bases, with 8 bases lying between them.

V gene TRBV5-1 combines with J gene TRBJ2-1; 12 positions agree with TRBD2. The V and J ends lost 0 bases and 5 bases, in that order; junction bases with no gene match: 3. This CDR3 has 16 residues. CDR1 SGHRS and CDR2 YFSETQ come from the germline V gene. CDR3 nucleotide sequence: TGCGCCAGCAGCTTGGATCGGACTAGCGGGAACAATGAGCAGTTCTTC. Amino acid sequence: CASSLDRTSGNNEQFF.

The rearrangement uses TRBV19 and TRBJ1-5; D is unclear. The V end was cut by 6 bases, the J end by 9 bases, with 15 bases between. The CDR3 has 13 amino acids. Germline CDR1 reads LNHDA; CDR2 reads SQIVND (reference sequence). Written as DNA, the CDR3 is TGTGCCAGTAGCCTGGACCGCCGTGGGCCCCAGCATTTT. It yields the protein CASSLDRRGPQHF.

The rearrangement uses TRBV7-9 and TRBJ2-3, with D possibly matching TRBD2 (6 bases). V was trimmed by 5 bases and J by 1 base, leaving 13 bases between them. The V gene's germline CDR1 is SEHNR and CDR2 FQNEAQ (reference sequence). The CDR3 loop spans 15 amino acids. This CDR3 is CASSRGGVRTDTQYF. CDR3 sequence (DNA): TGTGCCAGCAGCCGAGGCGGGGTCCGCACAGATACGCAGTATTTT.

V usage is TRBV7-9 and J usage is TRBJ1-1, with D possibly matching TRBD1 (5 bases). Trimming cost V 5 bases and J 4 bases, with 17 bases left between them. Germline-derived CDR1 and CDR2 are SEHNR and FQNEAQ (reference sequence). The CDR3 sequence is 15 residues long. CDR3: CASSDFVGAGTEAFF. DNA for the CDR3: TGTGCCAGCAGCGACTTCGTTGGGGCAGGCACTGAAGCTTTCTTT.